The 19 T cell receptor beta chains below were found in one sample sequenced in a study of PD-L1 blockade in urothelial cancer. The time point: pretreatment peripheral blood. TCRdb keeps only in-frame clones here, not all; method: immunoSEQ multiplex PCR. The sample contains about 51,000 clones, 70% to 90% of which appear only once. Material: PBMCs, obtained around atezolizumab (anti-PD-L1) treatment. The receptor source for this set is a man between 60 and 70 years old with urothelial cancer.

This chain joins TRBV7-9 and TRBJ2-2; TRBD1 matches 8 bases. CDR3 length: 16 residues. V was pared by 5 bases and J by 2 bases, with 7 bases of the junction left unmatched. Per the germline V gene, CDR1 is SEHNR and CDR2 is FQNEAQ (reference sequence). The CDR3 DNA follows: TGTGCCAGCAGCAGGGGACAGGACCTTAACACCGGGGAGCTGTTTTTT. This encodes CASSRGQDLNTGELFF.

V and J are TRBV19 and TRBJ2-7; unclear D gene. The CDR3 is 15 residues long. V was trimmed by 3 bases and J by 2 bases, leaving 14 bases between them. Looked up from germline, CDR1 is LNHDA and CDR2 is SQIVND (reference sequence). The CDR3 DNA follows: TGTGCCAGTAGTATTGGTTCCCACAAGACCTACGAGCAGTACTTC. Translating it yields CASSIGSHKTYEQYF.

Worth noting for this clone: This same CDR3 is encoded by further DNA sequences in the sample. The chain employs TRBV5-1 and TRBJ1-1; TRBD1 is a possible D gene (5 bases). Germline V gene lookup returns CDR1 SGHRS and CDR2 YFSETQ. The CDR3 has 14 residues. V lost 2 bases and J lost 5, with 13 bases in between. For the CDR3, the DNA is TGCGCCAGCAGCTTAGCCGGGGGAGGGACTGAAGCTTTCTTT. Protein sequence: CASSLAGGGTEAFF.

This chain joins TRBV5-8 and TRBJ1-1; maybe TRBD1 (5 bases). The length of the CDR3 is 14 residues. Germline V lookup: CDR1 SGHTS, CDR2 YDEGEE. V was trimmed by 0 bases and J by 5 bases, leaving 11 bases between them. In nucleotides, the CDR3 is TGTGCCAGCAGCTTGGCCGGGGGAGGGACTGAAGCTTTCTTT. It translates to CASSLAGGGTEAFF. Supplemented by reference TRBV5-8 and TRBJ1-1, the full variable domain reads EAGVTQSPTHLIKTRGQQATLRCSPISGHTSVYWYQQALGLGLQFLLWYDEGEERNRGNFPPRFSGRQFPNYSSELNVNALELEDSALYLCASSLAGGGTEAFFGQGTRLTVV.

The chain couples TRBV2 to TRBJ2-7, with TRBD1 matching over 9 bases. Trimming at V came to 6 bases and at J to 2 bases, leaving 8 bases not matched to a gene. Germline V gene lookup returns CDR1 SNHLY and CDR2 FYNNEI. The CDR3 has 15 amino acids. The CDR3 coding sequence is TGTGCCAGCAGCCGACAGGGGGTCACGACCTACGAGCAGTACTTC. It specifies CASSRQGVTTYEQYF.

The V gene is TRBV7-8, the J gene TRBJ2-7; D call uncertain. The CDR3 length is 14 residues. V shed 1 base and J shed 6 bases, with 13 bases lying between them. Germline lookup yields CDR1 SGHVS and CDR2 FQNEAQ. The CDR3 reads CASSLGPPSSEQYF. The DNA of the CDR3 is TGTGCCAGCAGCTTAGGGCCTCCGTCAAGCGAGCAGTACTTC.

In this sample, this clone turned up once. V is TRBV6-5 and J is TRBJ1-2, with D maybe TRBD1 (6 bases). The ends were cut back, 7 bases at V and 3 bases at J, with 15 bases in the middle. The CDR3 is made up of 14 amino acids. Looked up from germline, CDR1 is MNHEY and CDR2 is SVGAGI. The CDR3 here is CASKSTGRYYGYTF. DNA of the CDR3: TGTGCCAGCAAATCGACAGGTCGCTACTATGGCTACACCTTC.

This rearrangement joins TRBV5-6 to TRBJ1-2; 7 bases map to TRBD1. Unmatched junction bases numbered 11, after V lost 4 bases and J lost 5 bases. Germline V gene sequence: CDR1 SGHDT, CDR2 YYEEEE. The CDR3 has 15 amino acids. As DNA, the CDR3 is TGTGCCAGCAGCCCAGTGACAGGGACATGGTATGGCTACACCTTC. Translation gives CASSPVTGTWYGYTF.

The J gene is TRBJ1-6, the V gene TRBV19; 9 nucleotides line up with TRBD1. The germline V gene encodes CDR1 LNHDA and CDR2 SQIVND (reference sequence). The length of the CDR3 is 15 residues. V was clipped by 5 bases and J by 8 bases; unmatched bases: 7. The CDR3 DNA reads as TGTGCCAGTAGTCCCCGGGACAGGGCGTATTCACCCCTCCACTTT. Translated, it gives CASSPRDRAYSPLHF.

CDR3 sequence: CASSLGAGGHNVEQFF. CDR3 DNA sequence: TGCGCCAGCAGCTTAGGGGCGGGAGGACACAACGTGGAGCAGTTCTTC. The chain has TRBV5-1 and TRBJ2-1; 8 bases are a match to TRBD2. CDR3 length equals 16 residues. After removal of 2 bases from V and 10 bases from J, the junction contained 14 bases not matched to a gene. Germline V gives CDR1 SGHRS, CDR2 YFSETQ.

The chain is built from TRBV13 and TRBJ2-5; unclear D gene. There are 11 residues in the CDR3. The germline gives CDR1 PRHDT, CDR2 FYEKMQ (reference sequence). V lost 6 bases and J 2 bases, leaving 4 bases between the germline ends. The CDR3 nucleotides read TGTGCCAGCAGAGAGCAAGAGACCCAGTACTTC. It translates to CASREQETQYF.

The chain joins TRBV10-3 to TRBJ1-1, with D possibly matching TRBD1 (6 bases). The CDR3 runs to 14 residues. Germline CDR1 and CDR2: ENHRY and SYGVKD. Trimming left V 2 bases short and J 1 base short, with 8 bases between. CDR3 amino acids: CAISERGQNTEAFF. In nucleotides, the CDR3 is TGTGCCATCAGTGAGAGGGGACAGAACACTGAAGCTTTCTTT.

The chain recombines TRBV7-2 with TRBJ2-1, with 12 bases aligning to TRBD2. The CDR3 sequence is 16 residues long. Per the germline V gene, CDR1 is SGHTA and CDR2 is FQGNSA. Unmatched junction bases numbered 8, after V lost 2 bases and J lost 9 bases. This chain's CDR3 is CASSLSSLAGGLEQFF. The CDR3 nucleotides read TGTGCCAGCAGCTTAAGTTCGCTAGCGGGGGGGCTTGAGCAGTTCTTC. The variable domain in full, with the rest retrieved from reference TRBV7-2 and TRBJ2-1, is GAGVSQSPSNKVTEKGKDVELRCDPISGHTALYWYRQSLGQGLEFLIYFQGNSAPDKSGLPSDRFSAERTGGSVSTLTIQRTQQEDSAVYLCASSLSSLAGGLEQFFGPGTRLTVL.

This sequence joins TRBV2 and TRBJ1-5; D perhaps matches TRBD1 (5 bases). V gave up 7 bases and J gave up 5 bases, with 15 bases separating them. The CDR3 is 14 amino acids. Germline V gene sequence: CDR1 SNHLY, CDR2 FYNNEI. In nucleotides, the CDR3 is TGTGCCAGCAATAGGGGTCCGTTTTATCAGCCCCAGCATTTT. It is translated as CASNRGPFYQPQHF.

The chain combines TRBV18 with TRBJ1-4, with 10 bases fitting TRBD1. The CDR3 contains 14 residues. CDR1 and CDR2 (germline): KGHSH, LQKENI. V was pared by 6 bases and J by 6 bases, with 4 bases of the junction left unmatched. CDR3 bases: TGTGCCAGCTCCCGACAGGGGGCGGATGAAAAACTGTTTTTT. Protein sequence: CASSRQGADEKLFF.

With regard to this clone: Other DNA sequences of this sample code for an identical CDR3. Here the CDR3 reads CASSLGAVNEKLFF. The CDR3 DNA is TGTGCCAGCAGCTTAGGCGCCGTGAATGAAAAACTGTTTTTT. This chain links TRBV7-6 with TRBJ1-4; D gene unclear. Germline V gives CDR1 SGHVS, CDR2 FNYEAQ. The CDR3 contains 14 residues. Trimming stripped 1 base from V and 5 bases from J, with 8 bases between.

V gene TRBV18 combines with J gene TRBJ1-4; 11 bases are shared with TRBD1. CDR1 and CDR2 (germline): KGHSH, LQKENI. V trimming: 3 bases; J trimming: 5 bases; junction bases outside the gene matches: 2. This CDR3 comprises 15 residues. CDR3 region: CASSPRDRGNEKLFF. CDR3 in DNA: TGTGCCAGCTCACCCAGGGACAGGGGGAATGAAAAACTGTTTTTT.

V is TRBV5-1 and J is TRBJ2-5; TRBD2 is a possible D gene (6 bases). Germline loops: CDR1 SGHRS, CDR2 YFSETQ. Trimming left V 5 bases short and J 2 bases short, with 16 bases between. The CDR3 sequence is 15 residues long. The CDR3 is CASRLRASVQETQYF. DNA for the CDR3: TGCGCCAGCAGACTGAGGGCTAGCGTACAAGAGACCCAGTACTTC. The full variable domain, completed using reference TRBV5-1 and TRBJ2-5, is KAGVTQTPRYLIKTRGQQVTLSCSPISGHRSVSWYQQTPGQGLQFLFEYFSETQRNKGNFPGRFSGRQFSNSRSEMNVSTLELGDSALYLCASRLRASVQETQYFGPGTRLLVL.

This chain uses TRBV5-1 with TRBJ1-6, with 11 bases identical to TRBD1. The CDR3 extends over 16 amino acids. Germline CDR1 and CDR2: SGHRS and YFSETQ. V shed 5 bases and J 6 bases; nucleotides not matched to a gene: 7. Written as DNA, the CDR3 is TGCGCCAGCAGTCCCGGACAGGGGGCATCTAATTCACCCCTCCACTTT. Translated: CASSPGQGASNSPLHF.